These T cell receptor beta chains were read from a single sample in a study of blood T cells in healthy people across ages. From the 5' RACE reads, TCRdb called clonotypes with MiXCR, one entry per CDR3 protein. The data show some 1.6 million distinct CDR3 sequences, about 32% seen once. Sequencing used blood. The receptors derive from a woman aged 25 to 39 in good health. Both conserved end residues are part of each CDR3. D genes are given only for firm matches. Clone size, where shown, is once, few, many, or a class for clones that have expanded.

CAISGGTPVETQYF | TGTGCCATCTCGGGGGGGACTCCTGTAGAGACCCAGTACTTC | NA | TRBD2 | TRBJ2-5 | TRBV10-3
CASSLAMAAPSTDTQYF | TGCGCCAGCAGCTTGGCCATGGCGGCCCCGAGCACAGATACGCAGTATTTT | few | NA | TRBJ2-3 | TRBV5-1
CASMRGNSYEQYF | TGTGCCAGCATGCGGGGGAACTCCTACGAGCAGTACTTC | few | TRBD2 | TRBJ2-7 | TRBV6-6
CASSLGLAGAGTQYF | TGTGCCAGCAGCCTCGGACTAGCGGGAGCTGGTACGCAGTATTTT | NA | TRBD2 | TRBJ2-3 | TRBV7-3
CASRRGTTNEKLFF | TGTGCCAGCAGGCGGGGTACAACTAATGAAAAACTGTTTTTT | NA | NA | TRBJ1-4 | TRBV12-3/TRBV12-4
CASSQEGLAGGPDEQFF | TGCGCCAGCAGCCAAGAGGGACTAGCGGGAGGGCCCGATGAGCAGTTCTTC | few | TRBD2 | TRBJ2-1 | TRBV4-1
CASSLDLGREQFF | TGTGCCAGCAGCTTAGATCTAGGGCGTGAGCAGTTCTTC | NA | NA | TRBJ2-1 | TRBV7-2
CASSVDAGIGYTF | TGTGCCAGCAGCGTAGACGCAGGGATCGGCTACACCTTC | many | NA | TRBJ1-2 | TRBV9
CASSLLSESSYEQYF | TGCGCCAGCAGCTTGTTATCAGAGAGCTCCTACGAGCAGTACTTC | NA | NA | TRBJ2-7 | TRBV5-1
CAARSGGTDTQYF | TGTGCCGCACGGAGCGGGGGCACAGATACGCAGTATTTT | few | TRBD2 | TRBJ2-3 | TRBV6-6
CASSARGGIKQYF | TGTGCCAGCAGCGCACGGGGGGGGATCAAGCAGTACTTC | few | TRBD2 | TRBJ2-4 | TRBV11-3
CASSPLRADDEQFF | TGTGCCAGCTCACCACTAAGAGCCGACGATGAGCAGTTCTTC | few | NA | TRBJ2-1 | TRBV18
CSARGQAYTDTQYF | TGCAGTGCTCGGGGACAGGCATACACAGATACGCAGTATTTT | NA | TRBD1 | TRBJ2-3 | TRBV20-1
CASSPIKGPPGTSGRDEQYF | TGTGCCAGCAGCCCAATAAAGGGACCGCCCGGGACTAGCGGGAGAGACGAGCAGTACTTC | NA | TRBD2 | TRBJ2-7 | TRBV7-8
CASSHESGLRGYTF | TGTGCCAGCAGCCACGAATCAGGCCTTCGGGGCTACACCTTC | NA | NA | TRBJ1-2 | TRBV11-2
CASSASSGTEPREQYF | TGTGCCAGCAGTGCGAGCTCCGGGACAGAGCCACGGGAGCAGTACTTC | NA | NA | TRBJ2-5 | TRBV6-5
CASSLMPSGYEQYF | TGTGCCAGCAGCTTAATGCCTAGCGGCTACGAGCAGTACTTC | NA | TRBD2 | TRBJ2-7 | TRBV7-3
CASSTRELGEQYF | TGTGCCAGCAGTACCCGGGAACTCGGAGAGCAGTACTTC | NA | NA | TRBJ2-7 | TRBV2
CASSGTGAGTDTQYF | TGTGCCAGCAGTGGTACCGGGGCTGGCACAGATACGCAGTATTTT | many | NA | TRBJ2-3 | TRBV28
CASSQEPAGHGYTF | TGTGCCAGCAGCCAAGAGCCGGCAGGGCATGGCTACACCTTC | few | NA | TRBJ1-2 | TRBV3-1
CASSLDWHLGSEAFF | TGTGCCAGCAGCTTGGATTGGCACCTGGGATCTGAAGCTTTCTTT | few | NA | TRBJ1-1 | TRBV5-4
CASSSLDRGHGYTF | TGTGCCAGCAGTTCCCTGGACAGGGGGCATGGCTACACCTTC | few | TRBD1 | TRBJ1-2 | TRBV27
CASSPGRLESGYGYTF | TGCGCCAGCAGCCCCGGACGGCTCGAATCCGGCTATGGCTACACCTTC | few | NA | TRBJ1-2 | TRBV4-1
CASSPTWGLRETQYF | TGTGCCAGCAGCCCCACATGGGGGTTGCGAGAGACCCAGTACTTC | many | NA | TRBJ2-5 | TRBV6-6
CATSRDGELFF | TGTGCCACCAGCAGAGACGGGGAGCTGTTTTTT | few | NA | TRBJ2-2 | TRBV15
CASSKGGRGLFCEQYF | TGTGCCAGCAGCAAAGGTGGCAGGGGGCTCTTCTGCGAGCAGTACTTC | few | NA | TRBJ2-7 | TRBV21-1
CASSYGTSRELFF | TGTGCCAGCAGCTACGGGACTAGTCGGGAGCTGTTTTTT | NA | TRBD2 | TRBJ2-2 | TRBV11-2
CSAREVLRAGGAYEQYF | TGCAGTGCTAGAGAGGTCCTGAGGGCGGGGGGGGCCTACGAGCAGTACTTC | NA | TRBD2 | TRBJ2-7 | TRBV20-1
CASSVGGSSGNTIYF | TGTGCCAGCAGCGTAGGCGGGAGCTCTGGAAACACCATATATTTT | NA | NA | TRBJ1-3 | TRBV9
CATGGPGISGEQTQYF | TGTGCCACCGGCGGCCCGGGAATTTCGGGTGAACAGACCCAGTACTTC | NA | NA | TRBJ2-5 | TRBV24-1
CASSPRDRGPSPLHF | TGTGCCAGCAGCCCTCGGGACAGGGGGCCATCACCCCTCCACTTT | NA | TRBD1 | TRBJ1-6 | TRBV3-1
CVSSLPLWNEQFF | TGCGTCAGCAGCCTCCCGTTATGGAATGAGCAGTTCTTC | few | NA | TRBJ2-1 | TRBV5-1
CASSLEGRHTEAFF | TGCGCCAGCAGCTTGGAGGGGCGGCACACTGAAGCTTTCTTT | NA | NA | TRBJ1-1 | TRBV5-1
CASSLGHFADTQYF | TGTGCCAGCAGTTTAGGACATTTCGCAGATACGCAGTATTTT | once | NA | TRBJ2-3 | TRBV12-3/TRBV12-4
CASSLQQGSGYEQFF | TGTGCCAGCAGCTTACAACAGGGGAGTGGGTATGAGCAGTTCTTC | few | TRBD1 | TRBJ2-1 | TRBV5-4
CASGSHSWGQYF | TGTGCTAGTGGTTCCCACTCCTGGGGGCAGTATTTT | few | NA | TRBJ2-3 | TRBV12-5
CASSRQGNREAEKLFF | TGCGCCAGCAGCCGCCAAGGAAACAGGGAGGCGGAAAAACTGTTTTTT | few | NA | TRBJ1-4 | TRBV4-1
CSARDQRGQEPHGYTF | TGCAGTGCTAGAGATCAGAGGGGACAGGAGCCGCATGGCTACACCTTC | few | TRBD1 | TRBJ1-2 | TRBV20-1
CASSLSSGRKDEQYF | TGCGCCAGCAGCTTGTCTAGCGGGAGGAAGGACGAGCAGTACTTC | many | TRBD2 | TRBJ2-7 | TRBV5-1
CASSWGWTSGSHEQYF | TGTGCCAGCAGCTGGGGGTGGACTAGCGGGAGCCACGAGCAGTACTTC | NA | TRBD2 | TRBJ2-7 | TRBV7-9